This T cell receptor beta chain was documented in a study of T-cell reconstitution after alpha-beta-depleted transplantation in children. Study-level results: Reported findings indicate that, about two months after transplant, alpha-beta T cells came from several hundred expanded clones, which were derived from non-depleted graft cells. Surviving recipient T cells and thymic progenitors accounted for the high day-60 TCRbeta diversity observed in some patients.

Unique molecular identifiers were incorporated when the TCRbeta library was constructed. TCRdb reprocessed the PCR reads via MiXCR and lists one record per CDR3 protein. The repertoire includes about 4,900 distinct CDR3 sequences, roughly 24% of them detected once, and about 37% sits in the top ten. CDR1 and CDR2 (germline): LGHDT, YNNKEL (reference sequence). J gave up 6 bases and V 4 bases, and 6 bases lay outside the gene matches. The CDR3 extends over 14 amino acids. By its share, this clonotype is medium-sized. Its specificity is unknown. The chain carries TRBV3-1 and TRBJ2-1, with 7 bases identical to TRBD2. This clonotype was sampled from a male patient aged 2-10 years who had a stem cell transplant for acute lymphoblastic leukemia, so the T cells may come from the graft donor. The material was PBMCs, mostly from graft donor cells, obtained 60 days after TCRalphabeta/CD19-depleted stem cell transplant. The DNA for the CDR3 is TGTGCCAGCAGCCCTGGACTAGGAGCCAATGAGCAGTTCTTC. The encoded protein is CASSPGLGANEQFF.